These 25 T cell receptor beta chains were sequenced from one sample in a study of shared clonotypes between healthy human individuals. Some clones are missing from TCRdb's copy, which holds only in-frame ones; the method was immunoSEQ multiplex PCR. The table has about 2.1 million clones, 90% to 95% seen once. CD45RO negativity and positive selection for CCR7 defined naive CD8 cells, a population that excluded terminally differentiated effector memory CD45RA+ cells. Sequencing was carried out using naive CD8+ T cells from PBMCs. These receptors were obtained from a man aged 18 to 30 in good health. Some clones in this sample may be carry-over from other donors' samples.

This clone was counted a few times. V is TRBV29-1 and J is TRBJ1-2, with unresolved D. V lost 4 bases, J lost 7 bases, and 13 bases lay in between. The CDR3 consists of 12 residues. CDR1 and CDR2 from the germline V gene are SQVTM and ANQGSEA. CDR3 coding DNA: TGCAGCGTTGCTGACCCAGAGGGTGGCTACACCTTC. It translates to CSVADPEGGYTF.

This chain joins TRBV2 and TRBJ2-1; D ambiguous. Germline V gene data show CDR1 as SNHLY and CDR2 as FYNNEI. The CDR3 sequence is 11 residues long. Trimming stripped 1 base from V and 7 bases from J, with 2 bases between. The CDR3 region is CASSEENEQFF. The CDR3 nucleotides read TGTGCCAGCAGTGAAGAAAATGAGCAGTTCTTC.

The chain combines TRBV7-9 with TRBJ2-1; TRBD1 or TRBD2 may be the D gene (5 bases each). The CDR3 is 17 amino acids. The germline V gene has CDR1 SEHNR and CDR2 FQNEAQ (reference sequence). The V gene lost 3 bases and the J gene lost 9 bases, with 24 bases spanning the gap. CDR3 residues: CASSFPLGERGGIEQFF. CDR3 DNA sequence: TGTGCCAGCAGCTTCCCATTGGGGGAACGGGGCGGCATTGAGCAGTTCTTC.

The CDR3 here is CASSVEASGSRETQYF. DNA for the CDR3: TGTGCCAGCAGCGTAGAAGCTAGCGGGAGTAGGGAGACCCAGTACTTC. The J gene is TRBJ2-5, the V gene TRBV9, with TRBD2 matching 10 bases. CDR1 SGDLS and CDR2 YYNGEE come from the germline V gene. V dropped 0 bases and J dropped 5; count of bases not matched to a gene: 7. This CDR3 is built from 16 residues.

CDR3 DNA sequence: TGCGCCAGCAGCTTGCGCAGGGAGGGCACCGGGGAGCTGTTTTTT. This translates into CASSLRREGTGELFF. The chain carries TRBV5-1 and TRBJ2-2, with 7 bases lining up with TRBD2. Per the germline V gene, CDR1 is SGHRS and CDR2 is YFSETQ. J was trimmed by 4 bases and V by 1 base; bases with no gene match: 4. This CDR3 spans 15 amino acids.

The chain is built from TRBV30 and TRBJ1-2; D unclear. This CDR3 is built from 13 residues. The germline CDR1 and CDR2 sequences are GTSNPN and SVGIG (reference sequence). Trimming stripped 0 bases from V and 7 bases from J, with 12 bases between. CDR3 region: CAWSVGDTFGYTF. CDR3 nucleotide sequence: TGTGCCTGGAGTGTCGGAGATACTTTTGGCTACACCTTC. Variable domain in full (rest from reference TRBV30 and TRBJ1-2): SQTIHQWPATLVQPVGSPLSLECTVEGTSNPNLYWYRQAAGRGLQLLFYSVGIGQISSEVPQNLSASRPQDRQFILSSKKLLLSDSGFYLCAWSVGDTFGYTFGSGTRLTVV.

The chain links TRBV6-5 to TRBJ1-4; TRBD1 agrees at 7 bases. Germline CDR1 and CDR2: MNHEY and SVGAGI. Trimming cost V 6 bases and J 8 bases; bases outside gene matches: 9. CDR3 length equals 14 residues. DNA of the CDR3: TGTGCCAGCAGGAGAACAGGGGTGGGAGAAAAACTGTTTTTT. Protein sequence: CASRRTGVGEKLFF.

This chain uses TRBV5-6 with TRBJ2-1; D assignment may be TRBD1 or TRBD2 (7 bases each). The CDR3 spans 16 residues. The V and J ends lost 0 bases and 4 bases respectively, with 14 bases between them. Germline CDR1 reads SGHDT; CDR2 reads YYEEEE. CDR3 DNA: TGTGCCAGCAGCTTGGGACAGGGAGGGCCATACAATGAGCAGTTCTTC. Translating gives CASSLGQGGPYNEQFF.

This clone was recorded only once. The germline gene is not matched at one end of the junction; a read error may be the cause. This chain joins TRBV4-2 and TRBJ2-5; 7 bases align to TRBD2. The J call may be faulty, since TRBJ2-7 better matches the DNA end. Looked up from germline, CDR1 is LGHNA and CDR2 is YNFKEQ. The CDR3 runs 14 residues. This CDR3 reads CASSQAGIAYEQYF. In nucleotides, the CDR3 is TGTGCCAGCAGTCAAGCGGGGATAGCCTACGAGCAGTACTTC.

The chain joins TRBV18 to TRBJ1-4; tentative D call: TRBD1 (5 bases). With 3 bases removed from V and 6 bases from J, the gap between germline ends came to 17 bases. The CDR3 is 16 amino acids. Germline-derived CDR1 and CDR2 are KGHSH and LQKENI. The CDR3 DNA reads as TGTGCCAGCTCACCGGGACCAAGGGATATGGATGAAAAACTGTTTTTT. Translation: CASSPGPRDMDEKLFF.

On this clone: At the DNA level, this CDR3 is encoded by other sequences in the same sample as well. This chain uses TRBV19 with TRBJ2-7; 11 bases are a match to TRBD1. Germline CDR1 LNHDA, CDR2 SQIVND (reference sequence). V lost 3 bases and J lost 7; bases outside the gene matches: 5. This CDR3 comprises 14 residues. The CDR3, as DNA: TGTGCCAGTAGTATTGGACAGGGGGCCGGGGAGCAGTACTTC. Protein sequence: CASSIGQGAGEQYF.

This chain's CDR3 is CASKGLAPGTFGYEQYF. CDR3 bases: TGTGCCAGCAAGGGTCTGGCGCCAGGGACGTTTGGCTACGAGCAGTACTTC. V usage is TRBV2 and J usage is TRBJ2-7, with D perhaps matching TRBD1 or TRBD2 (5 bases each). CDR3 size: 17 residues. CDR1 is SNHLY, CDR2 FYNNEI, per germline. V was cut by 7 bases and J by 3 bases, with 25 bases left in between.

This chain joins TRBV5-6 and TRBJ1-2, with 11 bases aligning to TRBD1. The germline CDR1 and CDR2 sequences are SGHDT and YYEEEE. The junction had 2 bases not matched to a gene; V was cut back by 0 bases and J by 7 bases. CDR3 length: 14 amino acids. CDR3 nucleotides: TGTGCCAGCAGCTTGGAGGACAGGGGGCTTGGCTACACCTTC. It specifies CASSLEDRGLGYTF.

The gene calls are TRBV6-6 and TRBJ2-7; the D is unclear. The CDR3 runs to 13 residues. V gave up 4 bases and J gave up 3 bases, with 10 bases separating them. Germline lookup yields CDR1 MNHNY and CDR2 SVGAGI (reference sequence). The DNA of the CDR3 is TGTGCCAGCAGTTCCAAGTTCGACTACGAGCAGTACTTC. This translates into CASSSKFDYEQYF.

The genes are TRBV11-2 and TRBJ2-3; either TRBD1 or TRBD2 may supply D (5 bases each). The germline V gene has CDR1 SGHAT and CDR2 FQNNGV. This CDR3 has 17 amino acids. V lost 1 base to trimming and J lost 2 bases, with 16 bases between them. Here the CDR3 reads CASSLVLGRTTTDTQYF. The CDR3 nucleotides are TGTGCCAGCAGCTTAGTGTTGGGACGGACAACCACAGATACGCAGTATTTT.

CDR3 protein: CASSFEGYEQYF. As DNA, the CDR3 is TGTGCCAGCAGTTTTGAGGGTTACGAGCAGTACTTC. The genes are TRBV27 and TRBJ2-7, with D possibly being TRBD2 (5 bases). V was cut by 3 bases and J by 4 bases, with 7 bases left in between. Germline V lookup: CDR1 MNHEY, CDR2 SMNVEV (reference sequence). The CDR3 runs 12 residues.

This clone has more than one count but fewer than ten. The chain joins TRBV10-2 to TRBJ1-1; D possibly corresponds to TRBD1 (5 bases). Trimming left V 8 bases short and J 4 bases short, with 11 bases between. The germline V gene encodes CDR1 WSHSY and CDR2 SAAADI. This CDR3 region has 12 residues. The CDR3, as DNA: TGCGCCAGCTCTGGCAGGGCCACTGAAGCTTTCTTT. It specifies CASSGRATEAFF.

J is TRBJ1-5 and V is TRBV6-5; a weak D match, TRBD1 (5 bases). There are 14 residues in the CDR3. Germline V lookup: CDR1 MNHEY, CDR2 SVGAGI. Trimming left V 5 bases short and J 3 bases short, with 11 bases between. CDR3 in DNA: TGTGCCAGCAGTCTACAGGCGTCCAATCAGCCCCAGCATTTT. Protein: CASSLQASNQPQHF.

The J gene is TRBJ2-1, the V gene TRBV7-8; no clear D gene. Trimming pared 3 bases from V and 9 bases from J, leaving 9 bases between. CDR1 SGHVS and CDR2 FQNEAQ come from the germline V gene. The CDR3 covers 12 residues. Written as DNA, the CDR3 is TGTGCCAGCAGCTTTGGGGAAGGTGAGCAGTTCTTC. Translated, it gives CASSFGEGEQFF.

V and J are TRBV5-1 and TRBJ2-7; TRBD1 aligns across 7 bases. CDR1 and CDR2 from the germline V gene are SGHRS and YFSETQ. The CDR3 runs to 13 residues. The junction had 2 bases not matched to a gene; V was cut back by 0 bases and J by 5 bases. The CDR3 loop reads CASSLVTGDEQYF. In nucleotides, the CDR3 is TGCGCCAGCAGCTTGGTAACAGGGGACGAGCAGTACTTC.

J is TRBJ2-1 and V is TRBV9; tentative D call: TRBD1 (7 bases). This CDR3 has 16 amino acids. V lost 4 bases to trimming and J lost 8 bases, with 22 bases between them. CDR1 SGDLS and CDR2 YYNGEE come from the germline V gene. The CDR3 loop reads CASSLVQGGPWDEQFF. The CDR3 DNA sequence: TGTGCCAGCAGCCTCGTGCAGGGGGGCCCCTGGGATGAGCAGTTCTTC. Filled out from reference TRBV9 and TRBJ2-1, the complete variable domain reads DSGVTQTPKHLITATGQRVTLRCSPRSGDLSVYWYQQSLDQGLQFLIQYYNGEERAKGNILERFSAQQFPDLHSELNLSSLELGDSALYFCASSLVQGGPWDEQFFGPGTRLTVL.

The chain joins TRBV27 to TRBJ2-1; 9 nucleotides match TRBD1. With V trimmed by 6 bases and J by 7 bases, 10 bases remained unmatched. CDR1 and CDR2 from the germline V gene are MNHEY and SMNVEV (reference sequence). There are 15 residues in the CDR3. CDR3 residues: CASRAHRGQGNEQFF. In nucleotides, the CDR3 is TGTGCCAGCAGAGCCCACAGGGGGCAGGGGAATGAGCAGTTCTTC.

The chain carries TRBV14 and TRBJ2-7; 9 bases are a match to TRBD1. The junction had 3 bases not matched to a gene; V was cut back by 6 bases and J by 0 bases. The germline V gene encodes CDR1 SGHDN and CDR2 FVKESK. CDR3 length: 14 amino acids. CDR3 nucleotide sequence: TGTGCCAGCAGATTGACAGGGGGCTCCTACGAGCAGTACTTC. Protein: CASRLTGGSYEQYF.

The CDR3 loop is CASSPPYFKGLTYNEQFF. The CDR3 nucleotides are TGTGCCAGCAGCCCACCCTACTTTAAGGGACTAACCTACAATGAGCAGTTCTTC. V gene TRBV7-9 combines with J gene TRBJ2-1; 7 nucleotides line up with TRBD2. The V gene's germline CDR1 is SEHNR and CDR2 FQNEAQ (reference sequence). With 5 bases clipped from V and 2 bases from J, the junction kept 15 bases outside the gene matches. This CDR3 has 18 residues.

The rearrangement links TRBV4-3 to TRBJ2-1; 8 nucleotides align to TRBD2. Per germline, CDR1 LGHNA and CDR2 YSLEER. V gave up 3 bases and J gave up 6 bases; unmatched junction bases: 1. CDR3 length: 13 amino acids. The CDR3 coding sequence is TGCGCCAGCAGCCACGGGACTAGCAATGAGCAGTTCTTC. Translated, it gives CASSHGTSNEQFF.